Listed below are T cell receptor beta chains from one sample, sequenced in a study of blood T cell repertoires in COVID-19. Sequenced by immunoSEQ multiplex PCR; TCRdb stores in-frame clones only, minus some. The sample holds 120,000 to 150,000 clones, about nine tenths seen once. Sequencing was carried out using PBMCs or T cells enriched from blood (not recorded which). These receptors originate from a woman aged 40 to 55 who had been exposed to COVID-19. Both conserved end residues are part of each CDR3. Each record gives: V gene, clone size, D gene, J gene, CDR3 DNA, CDR3 protein. The D gene is left open where the match is weak. Clone size is shown for a subset of rows, as once, few, many or a class of expanded clone.

v_gene: TRBV12-3/TRBV12-4; abundance: once; d_gene: TRBD1; j_gene: TRBJ1-5; CDR3nt: TGTGCCAGCAGTTTAGCGGACAGGCAGCCCCAGCATTTT; CDR3aa: CASSLADRQPQHF
v_gene: TRBV24-1; abundance: NA; d_gene: NA; j_gene: TRBJ2-1; CDR3nt: TGTGCCACCCCCGGTCGAGACTACAATGAGCAGTTCTTC; CDR3aa: CATPGRDYNEQFF
v_gene: TRBV5-4; abundance: NA; d_gene: TRBD1; j_gene: TRBJ1-2; CDR3nt: TGTGCCAGCAGCCCCGGTGACAGGGGGCGATATCCCACCTTC; CDR3aa: CASSPGDRGRYPTF
v_gene: TRBV29-1; abundance: NA; d_gene: TRBD1; j_gene: TRBJ1-3; CDR3nt: TGCAGCGTTGCGCGCGGGACAGCCGGAAACACCATATATTTT; CDR3aa: CSVARGTAGNTIYF
v_gene: TRBV10-2; abundance: NA; d_gene: NA; j_gene: TRBJ1-5; CDR3nt: TGCGCCAGCAGTATTGGCCAGGATAGCAATCAGCCCCAGCATTTT; CDR3aa: CASSIGQDSNQPQHF
v_gene: TRBV19; abundance: NA; d_gene: TRBD1; j_gene: TRBJ2-5; CDR3nt: TGTGCCAGTAGTAAGGGAGGGACAGGGAGGGAAGAGACCCAGTACTTC; CDR3aa: CASSKGGTGREETQYF
v_gene: TRBV11-2; abundance: NA; d_gene: TRBD1; j_gene: TRBJ2-3; CDR3nt: TGTGCCAGCAGCGCTCAGGGGGAGAGTACAGATACGCAGTATTTT; CDR3aa: CASSAQGESTDTQYF
v_gene: TRBV19; abundance: NA; d_gene: TRBD1; j_gene: TRBJ1-6; CDR3nt: TGTGCCAGTAGTACACCGGGACAGGGGACCTATAATTCACCCCTCCACTTT; CDR3aa: CASSTPGQGTYNSPLHF
v_gene: TRBV19; abundance: few; d_gene: NA; j_gene: TRBJ1-1; CDR3nt: TGTGCCAGTAGCCAAGGGCAAGGGGCTACTGAAGCTTTCTTT; CDR3aa: CASSQGQGATEAFF
v_gene: TRBV9; abundance: NA; d_gene: TRBD2; j_gene: TRBJ2-1; CDR3nt: TGTGCCAGCAGCGTTTCCTCGGGAGGGGTGGATGAGCAGTTCTTC; CDR3aa: CASSVSSGGVDEQFF
v_gene: TRBV28; abundance: NA; d_gene: TRBD1; j_gene: TRBJ1-6; CDR3nt: TGTGCCAGCAGTTGGACAGGGTTCGGGAATTCACCCCTCCACTTT; CDR3aa: CASSWTGFGNSPLHF
v_gene: TRBV4-1; abundance: NA; d_gene: NA; j_gene: TRBJ1-5; CDR3nt: TGCGCCAGCAGCCAAGACAGGGAAACTGAGCCCCAGCATTTT; CDR3aa: CASSQDRETEPQHF
v_gene: TRBV7-3; abundance: NA; d_gene: TRBD1; j_gene: TRBJ1-6; CDR3nt: TGTGCCAGCAGCTTACTACAGGGGGTCGGTTCACCCCTCCACTTT; CDR3aa: CASSLLQGVGSPLHF
v_gene: TRBV2; abundance: few; d_gene: TRBD1; j_gene: TRBJ1-6; CDR3nt: TGTGCTTCGAGGGGACAGAGGAATTCACCCCTCCACTTT; CDR3aa: CASRGQRNSPLHF
v_gene: TRBV29-1; abundance: once; d_gene: NA; j_gene: TRBJ1-2; CDR3nt: TGCAGCGTGCCGATTGAGGGTAACTATGGCTACACCTTC; CDR3aa: CSVPIEGNYGYTF
v_gene: TRBV6-5; abundance: NA; d_gene: NA; j_gene: TRBJ1-2; CDR3nt: TGTGCCAGCAGTTACTCAGTCGGGGGAGCCATCTATGGCTACACCTTC; CDR3aa: CASSYSVGGAIYGYTF